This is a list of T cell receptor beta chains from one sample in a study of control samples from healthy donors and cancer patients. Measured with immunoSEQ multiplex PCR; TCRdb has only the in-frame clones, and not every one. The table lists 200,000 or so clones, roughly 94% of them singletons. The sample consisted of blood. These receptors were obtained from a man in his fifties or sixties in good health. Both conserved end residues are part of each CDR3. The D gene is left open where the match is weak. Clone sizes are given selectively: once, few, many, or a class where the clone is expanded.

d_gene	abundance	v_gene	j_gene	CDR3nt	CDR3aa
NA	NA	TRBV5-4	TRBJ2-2	TGTGCCAGCAGCCCTTCCCTATCAGCACCCACCCCCACCGGGGAGCTGTTTTTT	CASSPSLSAPTPTGELFF
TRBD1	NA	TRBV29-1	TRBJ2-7	TGCAGCGTAAACAGGGGTTCCTACGAGCAGTACTTC	CSVNRGSYEQYF
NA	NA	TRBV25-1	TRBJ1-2	TGTGCCAGCAGCAGATCCGGCTATGGCTACACCTTC	CASSRSGYGYTF
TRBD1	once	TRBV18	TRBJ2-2	TGTGCCAGCTCACCCCCGACAGGGATTCACACCGGGGAGCTGTTTTTT	CASSPPTGIHTGELFF
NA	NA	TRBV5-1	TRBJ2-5	TGCGCCAGCAGCTCTGGCAGGGTGGGGGCAGAGACCCAGTACTTC	CASSSGRVGAETQYF
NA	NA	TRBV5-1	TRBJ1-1	TGCGCCTCCCGTGGCACGAACACTGAAGCTTTCTTT	CASRGTNTEAFF
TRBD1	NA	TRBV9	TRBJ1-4	TGTGCCAGCAGCGCTTACGGGGACAGGGGGTATGAAAAACTGTTTTTT	CASSAYGDRGYEKLFF
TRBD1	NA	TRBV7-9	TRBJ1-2	TGTGCCAGCAGCCGCGACAGGGTCCTTGACACCTTC	CASSRDRVLDTF
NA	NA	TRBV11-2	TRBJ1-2	TGTGCCAGCAGCCTACAGGTCTACTATGGCTACACCTTC	CASSLQVYYGYTF
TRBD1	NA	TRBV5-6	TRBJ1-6	TGTGCCAGCAGCTTAAGGACAGGGGGATCACCCCTCCACTTT	CASSLRTGGSPLHF
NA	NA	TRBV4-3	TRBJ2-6	TGCGCCAGCAGCCAAGATCTCGGACCCCTAGACACTGGGGCCAACGTCCTGACTTTC	CASSQDLGPLDTGANVLTF
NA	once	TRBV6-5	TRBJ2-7	TGTGCCAGCAGAGGACGGCCTACCTACGAGCAGTACTTC	CASRGRPTYEQYF
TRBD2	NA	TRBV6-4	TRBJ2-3	TGTGCCAGCAGTGCTAGCGGGGGGGCGACAGATACGCAGTATTTT	CASSASGGATDTQYF
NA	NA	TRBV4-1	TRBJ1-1	TGCGCCAGCAGCCAATTTAGGGGGAAGTTGAACACTGAAGCTTTCTTT	CASSQFRGKLNTEAFF
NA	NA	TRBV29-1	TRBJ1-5	TGCAGCGCGGGGGAGAGCAATCAGCCCCAGCATTTT	CSAGESNQPQHF
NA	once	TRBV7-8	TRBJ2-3	TGTGCCAGCAGCTTGGACGGTTCTAGCACAGATACGCAGTATTTT	CASSLDGSSTDTQYF
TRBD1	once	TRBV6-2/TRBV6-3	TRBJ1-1	TGTGCCAGCAGTTACAGGGGGCGCATTCAGGAAGCTTTCTTT	CASSYRGRIQEAFF
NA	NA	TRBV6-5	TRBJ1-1	TGTGCCAGCCACCGTGCGGTACACACTGAAGCTTTCTTT	CASHRAVHTEAFF
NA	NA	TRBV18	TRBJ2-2	TGTGCCAGCTCCACTCTAACAGAGAACACCGGGGAGCTGTTTTTT	CASSTLTENTGELFF
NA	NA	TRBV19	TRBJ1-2	TGTGCCAGTAGTCTAAGAAGTTCGAACTATGGCTACACCTTC	CASSLRSSNYGYTF
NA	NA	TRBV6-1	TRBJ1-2	TGTGCCAGCAGTGAACGCTACCGACAGTATGGCGAAGGCTACACCTTC	CASSERYRQYGEGYTF
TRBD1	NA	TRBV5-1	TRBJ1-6	TGCGCCAGCACGACAGGGGAACTAGGGTCACCCCTCCACTTT	CASTTGELGSPLHF
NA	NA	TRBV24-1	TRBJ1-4	TGTGCCACCAGTGACCGCGGGACGCAGTTCGAAAAACTGTTTTTT	CATSDRGTQFEKLFF
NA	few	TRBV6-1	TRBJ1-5	TGTGCCAGCAGTGAAGCAGGGCGCAATCAGCCCCAGCATTTT	CASSEAGRNQPQHF
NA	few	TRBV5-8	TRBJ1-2	TGTGCCAGCAGCTTGGAATCCACTAACTATGGCTACACCTTC	CASSLESTNYGYTF
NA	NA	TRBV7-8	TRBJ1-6	TGTGCCAGCAGCGCGATCTGGGGTCTACGGGGCCTCCACTTT	CASSAIWGLRGLHF
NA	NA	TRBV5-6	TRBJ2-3	TGTGCCAGCAGCTTCCGGGAAGGGACAGATACGCAGTATTTT	CASSFREGTDTQYF
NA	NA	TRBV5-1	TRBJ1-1	TGCGCCAGCAGCTTGACAGGTGTAGAGAACACTGAAGCTTTCTTT	CASSLTGVENTEAFF
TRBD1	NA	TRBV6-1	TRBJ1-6	TGTGCCAGCAGTGTCACAGCCGGGACAGGGGATAATTCACCCCTCCACTTT	CASSVTAGTGDNSPLHF
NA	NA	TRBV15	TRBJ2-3	TGTGCCACCAGCAGAGATTTGTGGACCGCGAATACGCAGTATTTT	CATSRDLWTANTQYF
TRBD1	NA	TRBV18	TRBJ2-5	TGTGCCAGCTCACCACTTACGATTGGGACAGGGATTTTAGAAGAGACCCAGTACTTC	CASSPLTIGTGILEETQYF
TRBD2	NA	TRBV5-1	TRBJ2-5	TGCGCCAGCAGCTTGCTATCTAAGCGGGGGGGCGGAGAGACCCAGTACTTC	CASSLLSKRGGGETQYF
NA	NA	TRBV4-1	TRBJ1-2	TGCGCCAGCAGCCAAGGGCCAAGGGATGTAAACTATGGCTACACCTTC	CASSQGPRDVNYGYTF
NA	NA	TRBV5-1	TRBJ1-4	TGCGCCAGCAGCCTCACAGGGATTACTAATGAAAAACTGTTTTTT	CASSLTGITNEKLFF
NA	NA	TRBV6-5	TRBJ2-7	TGTGCCACCTTCGGGCTGGGGGGCTACGAGCAGTACTTC	CATFGLGGYEQYF
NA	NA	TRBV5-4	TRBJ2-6	TGTGCCAGCAGCGGAAGCTCTGGGGCCAACGTCCTGACTTTC	CASSGSSGANVLTF
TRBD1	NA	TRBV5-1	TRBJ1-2	TGCGCCAGCAGCTTGGGGGACAGGGGAGGGAGCGGCTACACCTTC	CASSLGDRGGSGYTF
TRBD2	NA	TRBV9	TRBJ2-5	TGTGCCAGCAGCGTAGGTCCTAGCGGGGGGGCTTGGGAGACCCAGTACTTC	CASSVGPSGGAWETQYF
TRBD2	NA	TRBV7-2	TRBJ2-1	TGTGCCAGCAGTGCCGGGACTAGCTCCTACAATGAGCAGTTCTTC	CASSAGTSSYNEQFF
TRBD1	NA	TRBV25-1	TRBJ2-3	TGTGCCAGCCCTGATAACAGGGGTTTCACAGATACGCAGTATTTT	CASPDNRGFTDTQYF
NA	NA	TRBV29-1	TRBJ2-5	TGCAGCGCTCGACGAGGGTATGGGGAGACCCAGTACTTC	CSARRGYGETQYF
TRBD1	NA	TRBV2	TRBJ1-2	TGTGCCAGCAGTGAACAGGGGGCAGGTGGCTACACCTTC	CASSEQGAGGYTF
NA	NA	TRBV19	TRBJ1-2	TGTGCCAGTAGTACCCGGCCAGTTCCCGACTTCTATGGCTACACCTTC	CASSTRPVPDFYGYTF
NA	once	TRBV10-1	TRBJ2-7	TGCGCCAGCAACTCCGGTACGGGGGGCGAGTACGAGCAGTACTTC	CASNSGTGGEYEQYF
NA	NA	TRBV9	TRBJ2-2	TGTGCCAGCAGCCCCCGGGCCACCGGGGAGCTGTTTTTT	CASSPRATGELFF
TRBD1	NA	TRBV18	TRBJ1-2	TGTGCCAGCTCACCACAGGGGGCCGGCTATGGCTACACCTTC	CASSPQGAGYGYTF
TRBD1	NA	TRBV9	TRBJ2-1	TGTGCCAGCAGCGTAGCGGGGACAGACAATGAGCAGTTCTTC	CASSVAGTDNEQFF
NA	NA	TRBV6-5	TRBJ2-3	TGTGCCAGCAGTTGGAGGGGCGGGGGCACAGATACGCAGTATTTT	CASSWRGGGTDTQYF
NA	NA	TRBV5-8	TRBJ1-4	TGTGCCAGCAGCTTGAGACAGCCTGCAACTAATGAAAAACTGTTTTTT	CASSLRQPATNEKLFF
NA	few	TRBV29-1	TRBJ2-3	TGCAGCGTTAGGCCGCGGGACATGATCAGGGGCACAGATACGCAGTATTTT	CSVRPRDMIRGTDTQYF
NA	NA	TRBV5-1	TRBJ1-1	TGCGCCAGCAGCTTGGACCTCCAAGGGACTGAAGCTTTCTTT	CASSLDLQGTEAFF
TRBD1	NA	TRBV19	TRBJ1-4	TGTGCCAGTAGTGCAGGGGACAGGGACGTCGAAAAACTGTTTTTT	CASSAGDRDVEKLFF
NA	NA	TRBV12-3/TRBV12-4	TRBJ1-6	TGTGCCAGCAGTTTAGGCAGGGGTCTTCCCCTCCACTTT	CASSLGRGLPLHF
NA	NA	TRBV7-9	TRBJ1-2	TGTGCCAGCGGGCAGCGGACCGCACTGGGCTACACCTTT	CASGQRTALGYTF
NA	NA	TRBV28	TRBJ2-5	TGTGCCAGCACCCATAATAAAAAGGGGAAGTACCAAGAGACCCAGTACTTC	CASTHNKKGKYQETQYF
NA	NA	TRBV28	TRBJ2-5	TGTGCCAGCAGTTATAAGGATCGGGGGGAGACCCAGTACTTC	CASSYKDRGETQYF
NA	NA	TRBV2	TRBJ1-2	TGTGCCAGCAGTGAGAGTCAGGGGCTCGATGGCTACACCTTC	CASSESQGLDGYTF